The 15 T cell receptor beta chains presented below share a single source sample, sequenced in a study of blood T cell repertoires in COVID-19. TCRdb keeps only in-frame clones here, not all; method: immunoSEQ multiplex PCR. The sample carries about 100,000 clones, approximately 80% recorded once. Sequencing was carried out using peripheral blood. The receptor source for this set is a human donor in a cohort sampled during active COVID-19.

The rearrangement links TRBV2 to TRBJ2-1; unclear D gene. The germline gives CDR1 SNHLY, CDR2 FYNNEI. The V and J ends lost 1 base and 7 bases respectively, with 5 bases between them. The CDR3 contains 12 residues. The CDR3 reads CASSEVGNEQFF. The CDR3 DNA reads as TGTGCCAGCAGTGAAGTCGGGAATGAGCAGTTCTTC.

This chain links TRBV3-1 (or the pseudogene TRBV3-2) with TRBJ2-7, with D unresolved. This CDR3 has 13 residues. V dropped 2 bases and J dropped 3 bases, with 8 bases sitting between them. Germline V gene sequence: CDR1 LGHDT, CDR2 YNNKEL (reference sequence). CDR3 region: CASSQWRGYEQYF. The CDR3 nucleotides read TGTGCCAGCAGCCAATGGCGAGGCTACGAGCAGTACTTC.

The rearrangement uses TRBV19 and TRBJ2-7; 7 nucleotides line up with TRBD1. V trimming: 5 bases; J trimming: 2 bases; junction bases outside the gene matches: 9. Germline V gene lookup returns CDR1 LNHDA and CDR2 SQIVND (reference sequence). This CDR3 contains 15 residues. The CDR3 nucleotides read TGTGCCAGTAGTTCTCGGGGACAGCGGCCCTACGAGCAGTACTTC. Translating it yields CASSSRGQRPYEQYF.

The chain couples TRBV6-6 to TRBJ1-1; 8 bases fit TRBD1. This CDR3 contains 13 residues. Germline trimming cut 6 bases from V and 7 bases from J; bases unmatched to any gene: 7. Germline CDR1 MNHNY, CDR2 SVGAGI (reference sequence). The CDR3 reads CASSLTGTGEAFF. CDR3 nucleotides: TGTGCCAGCAGCCTAACCGGGACAGGTGAAGCTTTCTTT.

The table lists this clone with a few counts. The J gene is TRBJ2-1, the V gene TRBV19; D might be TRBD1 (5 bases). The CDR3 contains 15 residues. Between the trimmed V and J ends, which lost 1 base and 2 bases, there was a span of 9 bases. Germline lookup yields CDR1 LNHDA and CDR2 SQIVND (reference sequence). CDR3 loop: CASSIGTLTYNEQFF. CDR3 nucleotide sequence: TGTGCCAGTAGTATAGGGACACTCACCTACAATGAGCAGTTCTTC. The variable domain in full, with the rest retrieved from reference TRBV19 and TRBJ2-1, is DGGITQSPKYLFRKEGQNVTLSCEQNLNHDAMYWYRQDPGQGLRLIYYSQIVNDFQKGDIAEGYSVSREKKESFPLTVTSAQKNPTAFYLCASSIGTLTYNEQFFGPGTRLTVL.

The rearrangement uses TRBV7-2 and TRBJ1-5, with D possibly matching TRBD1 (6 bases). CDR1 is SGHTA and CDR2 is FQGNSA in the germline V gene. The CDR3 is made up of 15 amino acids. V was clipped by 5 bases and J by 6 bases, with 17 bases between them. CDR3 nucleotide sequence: TGTGCCAGCAGCGTTAGCTGGGTAGGGGGTCAGCCCCAGCATTTT. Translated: CASSVSWVGGQPQHF.

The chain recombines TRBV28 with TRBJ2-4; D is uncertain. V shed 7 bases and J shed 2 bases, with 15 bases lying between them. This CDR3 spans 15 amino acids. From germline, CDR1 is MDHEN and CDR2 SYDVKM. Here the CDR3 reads CASTQVGVTKNIQYF. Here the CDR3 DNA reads TGTGCCAGCACCCAGGTGGGTGTAACCAAAAACATTCAGTACTTC.

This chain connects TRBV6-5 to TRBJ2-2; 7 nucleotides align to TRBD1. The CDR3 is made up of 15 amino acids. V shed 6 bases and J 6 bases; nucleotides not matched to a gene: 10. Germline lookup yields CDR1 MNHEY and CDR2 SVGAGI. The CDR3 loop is CASSPNRGVAGELFF. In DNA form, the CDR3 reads TGTGCCAGCAGCCCCAACAGGGGTGTCGCCGGGGAGCTGTTTTTT.

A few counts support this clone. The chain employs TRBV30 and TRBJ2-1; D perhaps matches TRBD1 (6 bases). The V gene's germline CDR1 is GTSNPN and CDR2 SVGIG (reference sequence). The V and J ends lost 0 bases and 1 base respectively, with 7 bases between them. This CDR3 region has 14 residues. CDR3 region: CAWSVTGSYNEQFF. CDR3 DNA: TGTGCCTGGAGTGTAACAGGGTCCTACAATGAGCAGTTCTTC.

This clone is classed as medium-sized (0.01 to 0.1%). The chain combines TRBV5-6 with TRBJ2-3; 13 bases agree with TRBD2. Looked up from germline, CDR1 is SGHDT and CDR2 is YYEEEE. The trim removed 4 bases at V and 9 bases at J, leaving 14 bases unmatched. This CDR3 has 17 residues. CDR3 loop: CASSPLSGTSGTPTQYF. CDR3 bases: TGTGCCAGCAGCCCACTATCCGGGACTAGCGGGACCCCCACGCAGTATTTT.

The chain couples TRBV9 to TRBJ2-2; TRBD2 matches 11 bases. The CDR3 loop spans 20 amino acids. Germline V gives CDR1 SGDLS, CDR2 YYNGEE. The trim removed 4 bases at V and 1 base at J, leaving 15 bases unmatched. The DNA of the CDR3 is TGTGCCAGCAGCCCAGCCCCCGGGACTAGCGGCCCTAAGAACACCGGGGAGCTGTTTTTT. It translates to CASSPAPGTSGPKNTGELFF.

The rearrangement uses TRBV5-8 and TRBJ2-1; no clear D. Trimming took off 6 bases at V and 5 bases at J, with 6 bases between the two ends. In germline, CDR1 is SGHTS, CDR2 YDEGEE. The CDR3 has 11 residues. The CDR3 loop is CASTFNNEQFF. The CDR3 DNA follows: TGTGCCAGCACCTTCAACAATGAGCAGTTCTTC.

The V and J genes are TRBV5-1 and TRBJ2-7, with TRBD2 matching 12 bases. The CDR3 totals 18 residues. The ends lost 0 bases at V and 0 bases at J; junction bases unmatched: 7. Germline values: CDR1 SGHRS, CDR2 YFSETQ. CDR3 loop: CASSLVSSGRASSYEQYF. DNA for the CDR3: TGCGCCAGCAGCTTGGTGTCTAGCGGGAGGGCAAGCTCCTACGAGCAGTACTTC.

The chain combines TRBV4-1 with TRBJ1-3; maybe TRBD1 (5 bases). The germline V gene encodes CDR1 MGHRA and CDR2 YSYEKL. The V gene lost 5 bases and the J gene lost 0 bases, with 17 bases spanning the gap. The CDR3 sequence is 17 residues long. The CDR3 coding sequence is TGCGCCAGCAGCGAGGTTGGGGGGGGGAGCTCTGGAAACACCATATATTTT. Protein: CASSEVGGGSSGNTIYF.

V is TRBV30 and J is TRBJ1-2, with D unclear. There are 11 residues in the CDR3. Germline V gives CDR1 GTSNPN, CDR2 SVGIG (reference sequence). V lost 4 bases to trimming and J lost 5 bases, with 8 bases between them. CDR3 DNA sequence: TGTGCCTGGACCCCTTTATATGGCTACACCTTC. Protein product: CAWTPLYGYTF.